This T cell receptor beta chain came from a study of blood T cell repertoires in COVID-19. Study context: T cells, B-cell-depleted T cells, or PBMCs provided the cDNA or gDNA that served as material.

Germline V gene lookup returns CDR1 SGDLS and CDR2 YYNGEE. The V and J ends lost 4 bases and 3 bases respectively, with 11 bases between them. This CDR3 is built from 14 residues. This table comes from immunoSEQ multiplex PCR, and its TCRdb copy is limited to in-frame clones, with some not included. Among around 200,000 clones listed, about 90% were seen once. The TCR was taken from a woman in her fifties or sixties in a cohort exposed to, infected with or recovered from COVID-19 (not recorded which). The J gene is TRBJ1-3, the V gene TRBV9, with D uncertain. Source material: PBMCs or T cells enriched from blood (not recorded which). This CDR3 reads CASSPRTDGNTIYF. In DNA, the CDR3 is TGTGCCAGCAGCCCCCGGACTGATGGAAACACCATATATTTT.